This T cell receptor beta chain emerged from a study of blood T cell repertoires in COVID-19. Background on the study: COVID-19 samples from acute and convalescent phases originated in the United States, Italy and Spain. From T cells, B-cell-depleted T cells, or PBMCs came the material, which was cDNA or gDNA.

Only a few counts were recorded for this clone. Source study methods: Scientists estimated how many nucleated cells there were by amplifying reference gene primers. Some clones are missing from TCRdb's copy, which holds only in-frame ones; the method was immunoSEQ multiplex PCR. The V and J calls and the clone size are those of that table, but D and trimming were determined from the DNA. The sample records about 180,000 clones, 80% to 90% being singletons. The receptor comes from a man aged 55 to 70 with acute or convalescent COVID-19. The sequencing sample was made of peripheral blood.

Here the CDR3 reads CASSQEGGLRVMFF. The CDR3 DNA reads TGTGCCAGCAGCCAAGAAGGAGGTCTTAGGGTTATGTTTTTT. The J gene is TRBJ2-2, the V gene TRBV3-1 (or the pseudogene TRBV3-2); a weak D match, TRBD2 (5 bases). Trimming cost V 0 bases and J 15 bases, with 17 bases left between them. The V gene's germline CDR1 is LGHDT and CDR2 YNNKEL (reference sequence). The CDR3 sequence is 14 residues long.